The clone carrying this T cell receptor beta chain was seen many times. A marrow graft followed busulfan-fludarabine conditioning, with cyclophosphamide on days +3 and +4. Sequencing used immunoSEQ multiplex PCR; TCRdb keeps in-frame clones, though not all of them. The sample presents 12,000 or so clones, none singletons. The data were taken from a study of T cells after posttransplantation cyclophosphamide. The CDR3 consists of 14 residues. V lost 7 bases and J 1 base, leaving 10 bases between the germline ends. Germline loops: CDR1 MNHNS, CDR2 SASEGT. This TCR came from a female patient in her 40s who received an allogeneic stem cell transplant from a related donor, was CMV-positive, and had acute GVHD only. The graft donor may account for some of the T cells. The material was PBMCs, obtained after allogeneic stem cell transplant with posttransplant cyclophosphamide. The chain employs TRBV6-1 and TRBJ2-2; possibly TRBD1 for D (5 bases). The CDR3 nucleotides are TGTGCCAGCACCCCTGGACAGAACACCGGGGAGCTGTTTTTT. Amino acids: CASTPGQNTGELFF.